The clone carrying this T cell receptor beta chain was detected only once. This record belongs to a study of blood T cell repertoires in COVID-19. Only in-frame clones appear in the TCRdb table, and some are missing; sequencing was by immunoSEQ multiplex PCR. The sample includes about 42,000 clones, about 85% of them seen just once. Losses at the gene ends were 1 base for V and 0 bases for J; bases not matched to a gene: 6. Germline lookup yields CDR1 MNHEY and CDR2 SVGEGT. This CDR3 region has 18 residues. This sequence originates from a human donor in a cohort sampled during active COVID-19. The sequencing input was peripheral blood. J is TRBJ2-6 and V is TRBV6-2 or TRBV6-3; 7 nucleotides agree with TRBD1. The CDR3 bases are TGTGCCAGCAGTTACTTGGGACAGTCACTCTCTGGGGCCAACGTCCTGACTTTC. Its protein product is CASSYLGQSLSGANVLTF.